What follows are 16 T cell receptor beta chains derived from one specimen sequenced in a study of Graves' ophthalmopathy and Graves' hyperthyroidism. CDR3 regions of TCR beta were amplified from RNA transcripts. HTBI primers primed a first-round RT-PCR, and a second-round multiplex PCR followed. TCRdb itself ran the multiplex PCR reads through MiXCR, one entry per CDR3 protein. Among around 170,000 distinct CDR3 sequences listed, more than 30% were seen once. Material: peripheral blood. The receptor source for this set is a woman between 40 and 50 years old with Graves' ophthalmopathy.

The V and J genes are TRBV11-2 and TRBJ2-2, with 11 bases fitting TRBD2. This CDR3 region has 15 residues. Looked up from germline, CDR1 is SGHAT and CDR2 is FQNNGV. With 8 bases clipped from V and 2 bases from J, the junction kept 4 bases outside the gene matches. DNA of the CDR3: TGTGCCAGCGGAGGGACTAGCGGCAACACCGGGGAGCTGTTTTTT. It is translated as CASGGTSGNTGELFF.

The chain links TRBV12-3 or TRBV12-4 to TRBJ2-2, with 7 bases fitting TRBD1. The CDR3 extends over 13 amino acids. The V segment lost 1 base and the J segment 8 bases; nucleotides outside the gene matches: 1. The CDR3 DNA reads TGTGCCAGCAGTTTAGGGGGACAGGGGGAGCTGTTTTTT. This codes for CASSLGGQGELFF.

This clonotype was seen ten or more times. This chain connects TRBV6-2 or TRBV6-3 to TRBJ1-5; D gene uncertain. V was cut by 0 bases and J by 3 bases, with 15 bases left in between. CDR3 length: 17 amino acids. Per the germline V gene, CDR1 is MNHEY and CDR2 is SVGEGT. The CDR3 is CASSYSYRGSLNQPQHF. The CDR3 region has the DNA TGTGCCAGCAGTTACTCGTACCGCGGCAGTCTCAATCAGCCCCAGCATTTT.

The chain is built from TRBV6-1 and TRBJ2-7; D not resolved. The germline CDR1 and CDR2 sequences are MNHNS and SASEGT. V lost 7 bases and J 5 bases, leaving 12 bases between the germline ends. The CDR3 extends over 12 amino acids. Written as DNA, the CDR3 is TGTGCCAGCAACAGAGTAGGGAACGAGCAGTACTTC. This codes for CASNRVGNEQYF.

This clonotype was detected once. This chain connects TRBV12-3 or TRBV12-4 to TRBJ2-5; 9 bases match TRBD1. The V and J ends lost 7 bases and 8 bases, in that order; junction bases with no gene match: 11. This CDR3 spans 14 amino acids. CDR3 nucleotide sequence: TGTGCCAGCACCCTTTTGGGACAGGGCGGAACCCAGTACTTC. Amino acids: CASTLLGQGGTQYF.

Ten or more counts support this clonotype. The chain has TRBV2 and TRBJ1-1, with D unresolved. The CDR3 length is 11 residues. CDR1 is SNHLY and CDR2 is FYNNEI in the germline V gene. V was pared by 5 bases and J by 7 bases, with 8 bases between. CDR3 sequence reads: CASSQADEAFF. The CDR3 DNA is TGTGCCAGCAGTCAGGCGGATGAAGCTTTCTTT. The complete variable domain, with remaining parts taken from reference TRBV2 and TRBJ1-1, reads EPEVTQTPSHQVTQMGQEVILRCVPISNHLYFYWYRQILGQKVEFLVSFYNNEISEKSEIFDDQFSVERPDGSNFTLKIRSTKLEDSAMYFCASSQADEAFFGQGTRLTVV.

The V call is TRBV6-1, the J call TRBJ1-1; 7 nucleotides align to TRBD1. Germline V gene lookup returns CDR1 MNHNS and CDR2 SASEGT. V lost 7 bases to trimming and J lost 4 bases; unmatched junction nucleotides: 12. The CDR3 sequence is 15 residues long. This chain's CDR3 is CASIQGDSGSTEAFF. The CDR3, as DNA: TGTGCCAGCATCCAAGGGGACAGCGGTAGCACTGAAGCTTTCTTT.

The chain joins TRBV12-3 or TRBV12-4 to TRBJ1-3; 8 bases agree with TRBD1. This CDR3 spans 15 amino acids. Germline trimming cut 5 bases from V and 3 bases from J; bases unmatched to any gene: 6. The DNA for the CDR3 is TGTGCCAGCAGTCCAATCAGGGGGCTTGGAAACACCATATATTTT. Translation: CASSPIRGLGNTIYF.

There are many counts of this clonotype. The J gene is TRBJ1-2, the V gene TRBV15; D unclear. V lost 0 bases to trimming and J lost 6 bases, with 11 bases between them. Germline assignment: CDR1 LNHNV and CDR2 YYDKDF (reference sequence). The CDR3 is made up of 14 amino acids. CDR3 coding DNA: TGTGCCACCAGCAGAGAGGGAGTCCCCAATGGCTACACCTTC. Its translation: CATSREGVPNGYTF.

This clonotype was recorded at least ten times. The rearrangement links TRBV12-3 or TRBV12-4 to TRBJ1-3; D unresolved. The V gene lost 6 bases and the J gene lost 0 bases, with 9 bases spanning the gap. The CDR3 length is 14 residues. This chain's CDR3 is CASREAPSGNTIYF. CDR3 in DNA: TGTGCCAGCAGAGAAGCACCCTCTGGAAACACCATATATTTT.

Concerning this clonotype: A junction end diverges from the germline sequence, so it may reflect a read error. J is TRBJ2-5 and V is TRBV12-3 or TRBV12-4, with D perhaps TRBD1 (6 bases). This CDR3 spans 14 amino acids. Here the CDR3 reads CASRLGQHQETQYF. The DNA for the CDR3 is TGTGCCAGCAGATTAGGACAGCACCAAGAGACCCAGTACTTC.

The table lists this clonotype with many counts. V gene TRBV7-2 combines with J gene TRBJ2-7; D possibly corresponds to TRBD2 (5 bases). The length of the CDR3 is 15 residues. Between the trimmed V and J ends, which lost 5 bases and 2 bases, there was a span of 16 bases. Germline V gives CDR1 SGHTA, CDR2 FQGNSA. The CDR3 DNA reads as TGTGCCAGCAGCGGAGTGGGGAGAGAAACCTACGAGCAGTACTTC. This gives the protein CASSGVGRETYEQYF.

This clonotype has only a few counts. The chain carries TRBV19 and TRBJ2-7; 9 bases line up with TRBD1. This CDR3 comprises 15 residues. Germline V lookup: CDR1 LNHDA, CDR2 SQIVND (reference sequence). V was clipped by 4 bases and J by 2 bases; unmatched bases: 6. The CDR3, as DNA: TGTGCCAGTAGTACCTCCGGGACAGGGCCCTACGAGCAGTACTTC. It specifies CASSTSGTGPYEQYF.

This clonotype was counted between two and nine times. The CDR3 sequence: CASTRSGTSGRAGGEQYF. In DNA, the CDR3 is TGTGCCAGCACACGGTCCGGGACTAGCGGGAGGGCAGGAGGGGAGCAGTACTTC. The chain uses TRBV12-3 or TRBV12-4 and TRBJ2-7; 16 bases map to TRBD2. The CDR3 is made up of 18 amino acids. The V segment lost 7 bases and the J segment 7 bases; nucleotides outside the gene matches: 16.

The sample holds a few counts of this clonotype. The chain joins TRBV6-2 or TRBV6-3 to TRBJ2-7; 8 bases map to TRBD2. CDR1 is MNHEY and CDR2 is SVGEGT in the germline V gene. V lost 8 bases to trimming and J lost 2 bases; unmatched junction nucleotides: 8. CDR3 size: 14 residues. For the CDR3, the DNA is TGTGCCAGCGATCCGGGCGGGGGGACCTACGAGCAGTACTTC. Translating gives CASDPGGGTYEQYF.

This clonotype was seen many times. The CDR3 spells CATSDTSSGSAQYF. The DNA of the CDR3 is TGTGCCACCAGTGATACCTCCTCCGGGTCGGCCCAGTACTTC. This chain connects TRBV24-1 to TRBJ2-5; D is unclear. This CDR3 contains 14 residues. V lost 3 bases, J lost 9 bases, and 16 bases lay in between. Germline lookup yields CDR1 KGHDR and CDR2 SFDVKD.